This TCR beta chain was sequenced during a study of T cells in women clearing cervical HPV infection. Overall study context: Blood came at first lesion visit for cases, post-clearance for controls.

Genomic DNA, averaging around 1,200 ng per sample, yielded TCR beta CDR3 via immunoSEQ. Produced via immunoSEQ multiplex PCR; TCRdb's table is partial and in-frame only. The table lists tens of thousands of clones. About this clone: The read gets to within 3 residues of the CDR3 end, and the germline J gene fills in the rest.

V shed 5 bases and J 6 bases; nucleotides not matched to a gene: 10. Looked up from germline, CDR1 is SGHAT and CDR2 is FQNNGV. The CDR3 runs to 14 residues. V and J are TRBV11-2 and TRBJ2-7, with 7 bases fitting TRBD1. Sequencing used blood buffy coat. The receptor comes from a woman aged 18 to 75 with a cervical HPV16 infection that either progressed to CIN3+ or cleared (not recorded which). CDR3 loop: CASSDTGVNAEQYF. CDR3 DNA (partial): TGTGCCAGCAGCGACACAGGGGTTAACGCCGAG.